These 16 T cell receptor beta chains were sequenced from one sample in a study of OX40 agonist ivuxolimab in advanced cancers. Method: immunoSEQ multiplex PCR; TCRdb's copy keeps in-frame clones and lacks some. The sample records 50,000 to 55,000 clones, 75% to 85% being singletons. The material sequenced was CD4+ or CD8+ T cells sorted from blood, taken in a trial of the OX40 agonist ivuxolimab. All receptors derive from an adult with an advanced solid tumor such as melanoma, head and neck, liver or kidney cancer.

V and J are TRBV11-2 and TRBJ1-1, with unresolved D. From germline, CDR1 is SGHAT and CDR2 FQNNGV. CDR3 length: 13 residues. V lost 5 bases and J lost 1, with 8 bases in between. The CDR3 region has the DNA TGTGCCAGCAGCCGCGCAGGGAACACTGAAGCTTTCTTT. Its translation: CASSRAGNTEAFF.

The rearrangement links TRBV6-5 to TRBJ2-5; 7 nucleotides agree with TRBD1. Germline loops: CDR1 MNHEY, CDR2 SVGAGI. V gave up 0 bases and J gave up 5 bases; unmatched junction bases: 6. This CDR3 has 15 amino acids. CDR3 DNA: TGTGCCAGCAGTTACTCAGGGGGCGGCGGGGAGACCCAGTACTTC. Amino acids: CASSYSGGGGETQYF.

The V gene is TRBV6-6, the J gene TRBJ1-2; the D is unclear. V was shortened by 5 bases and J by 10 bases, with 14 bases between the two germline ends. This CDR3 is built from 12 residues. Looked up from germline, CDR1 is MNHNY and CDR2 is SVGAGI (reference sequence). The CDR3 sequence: CASSSEWIPYTF. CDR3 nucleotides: TGTGCCAGCAGTAGTGAGTGGATTCCCTACACCTTC.

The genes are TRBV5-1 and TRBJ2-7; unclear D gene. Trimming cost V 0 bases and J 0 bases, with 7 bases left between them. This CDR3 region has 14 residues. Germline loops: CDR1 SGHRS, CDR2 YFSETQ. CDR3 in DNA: TGCGCCAGCAGCTTGGACACAAACTCCTACGAGCAGTACTTC. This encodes CASSLDTNSYEQYF.

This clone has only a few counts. CDR3 nucleotide sequence: TGTGCCAGCAGACCCTCGGGGGGCAGGGAGACCCAGTACTTC. This codes for CASRPSGGRETQYF. This chain connects TRBV27 to TRBJ2-5, with D possibly TRBD2 on 7 matching bases. Deletions cut 6 bases from V and 5 bases from J, with 16 bases between. Germline values: CDR1 MNHEY, CDR2 SMNVEV (reference sequence). This CDR3 is 14 amino acids long.

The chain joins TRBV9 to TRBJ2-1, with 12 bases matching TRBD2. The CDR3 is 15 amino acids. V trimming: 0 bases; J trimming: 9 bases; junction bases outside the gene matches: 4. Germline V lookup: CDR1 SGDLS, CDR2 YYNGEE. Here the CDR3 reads CASSVASGGAFEQFF. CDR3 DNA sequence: TGTGCCAGCAGCGTAGCTAGCGGGGGGGCATTTGAGCAGTTCTTC.

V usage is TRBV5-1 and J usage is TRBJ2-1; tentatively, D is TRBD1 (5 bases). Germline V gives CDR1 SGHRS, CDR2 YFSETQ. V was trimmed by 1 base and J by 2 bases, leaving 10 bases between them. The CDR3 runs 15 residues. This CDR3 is CASSLQGSAYNEQFF. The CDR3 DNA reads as TGCGCCAGCAGCTTGCAGGGCTCGGCCTACAATGAGCAGTTCTTC.

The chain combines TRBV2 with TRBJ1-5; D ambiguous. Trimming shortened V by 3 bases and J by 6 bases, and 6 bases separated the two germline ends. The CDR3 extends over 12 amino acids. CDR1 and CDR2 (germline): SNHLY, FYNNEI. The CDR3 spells CASSDGIQPQHF. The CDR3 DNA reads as TGTGCCAGCAGTGATGGGATTCAGCCCCAGCATTTT.

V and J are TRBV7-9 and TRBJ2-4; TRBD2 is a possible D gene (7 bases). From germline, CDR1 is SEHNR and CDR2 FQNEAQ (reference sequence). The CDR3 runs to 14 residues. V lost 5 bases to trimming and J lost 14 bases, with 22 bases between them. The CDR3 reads CASSASGGPTDEYF. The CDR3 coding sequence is TGTGCCAGCAGCGCCTCGGGGGGCCCAACGGACGAGTACTTC.

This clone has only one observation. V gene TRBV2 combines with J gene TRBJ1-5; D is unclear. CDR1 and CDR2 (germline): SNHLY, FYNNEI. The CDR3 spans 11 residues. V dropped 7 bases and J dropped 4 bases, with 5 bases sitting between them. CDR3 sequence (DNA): TGTGCCAGCATGCTAAATCAGCCCCAGCATTTT. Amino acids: CASMLNQPQHF.

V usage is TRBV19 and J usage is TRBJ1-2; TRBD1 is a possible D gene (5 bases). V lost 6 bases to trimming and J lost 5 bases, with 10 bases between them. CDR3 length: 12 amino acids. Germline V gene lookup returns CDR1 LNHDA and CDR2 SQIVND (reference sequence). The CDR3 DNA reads TGTGCCAGTAGGAGGAGGGGTTATGGCTACACCTTC. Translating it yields CASRRRGYGYTF.

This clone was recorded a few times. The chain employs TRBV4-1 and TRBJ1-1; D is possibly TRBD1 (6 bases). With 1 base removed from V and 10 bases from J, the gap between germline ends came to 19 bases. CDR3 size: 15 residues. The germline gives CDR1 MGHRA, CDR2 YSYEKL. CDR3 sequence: CASSQGQYRGALAFF. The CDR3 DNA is TGCGCCAGCAGCCAAGGTCAGTACCGGGGGGCCTTAGCTTTCTTT.

CDR3 amino acids: CASSNRTGLAGPTGYF. The CDR3 nucleotides are TGTGCCAGCAGCAACCGTACGGGACTAGCGGGGCCAACCGGGTACTTC. The chain has TRBV21-1 and TRBJ2-5; the listed D gene, TRBD2, was not tested against the DNA. TRBV21-1 represents a pseudogene. CDR3 length equals 16 residues.

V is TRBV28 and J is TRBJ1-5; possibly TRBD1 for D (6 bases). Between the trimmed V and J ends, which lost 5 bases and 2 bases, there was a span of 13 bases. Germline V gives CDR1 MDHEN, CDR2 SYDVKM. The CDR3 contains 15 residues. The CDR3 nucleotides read TGTGCCAGCAGTACGGAACAGGGTGGCAATCAGCCCCAGCATTTT. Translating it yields CASSTEQGGNQPQHF.

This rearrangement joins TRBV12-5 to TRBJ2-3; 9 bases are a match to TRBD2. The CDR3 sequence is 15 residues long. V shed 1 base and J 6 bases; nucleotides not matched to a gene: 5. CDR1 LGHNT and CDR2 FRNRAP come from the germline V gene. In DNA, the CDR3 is TGTGCTAGTGGTTTGGGCGGGGGGGCCTCGGATACGCAGTATTTT. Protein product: CASGLGGGASDTQYF.

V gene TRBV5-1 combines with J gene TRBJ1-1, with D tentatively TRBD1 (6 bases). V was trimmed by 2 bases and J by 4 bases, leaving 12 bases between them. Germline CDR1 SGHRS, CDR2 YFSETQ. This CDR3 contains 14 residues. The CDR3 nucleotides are TGCGCCAGCAGCTTAGGGACACTTGTCACTGAAGCTTTCTTT. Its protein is CASSLGTLVTEAFF.